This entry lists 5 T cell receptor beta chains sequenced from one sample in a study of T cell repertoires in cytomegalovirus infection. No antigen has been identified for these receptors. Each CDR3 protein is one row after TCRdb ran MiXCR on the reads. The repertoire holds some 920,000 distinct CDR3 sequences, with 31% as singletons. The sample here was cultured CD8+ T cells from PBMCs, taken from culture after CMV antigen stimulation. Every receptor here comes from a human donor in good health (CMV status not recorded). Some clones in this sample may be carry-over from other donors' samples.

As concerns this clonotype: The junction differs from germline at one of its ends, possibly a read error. CDR3 in amino acids: CASSLPSGYAYTF. The CDR3 DNA reads TGTGCCAGCAGCTTACCGTCGGGGTATGCCTACACCTTC. V is TRBV7-9 and J is TRBJ1-2; D not certain. This CDR3 is 13 amino acids long. From germline, CDR1 is SEHNR and CDR2 FQNEAQ (reference sequence).

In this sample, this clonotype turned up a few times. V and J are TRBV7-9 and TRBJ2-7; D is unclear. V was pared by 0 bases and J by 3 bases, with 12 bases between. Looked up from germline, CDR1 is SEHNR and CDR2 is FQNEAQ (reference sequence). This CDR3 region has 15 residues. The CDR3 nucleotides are TGTGCCAGCAGCTTAGCGACCGACTGGGGCTACGAGCAGTACTTC. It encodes CASSLATDWGYEQYF.

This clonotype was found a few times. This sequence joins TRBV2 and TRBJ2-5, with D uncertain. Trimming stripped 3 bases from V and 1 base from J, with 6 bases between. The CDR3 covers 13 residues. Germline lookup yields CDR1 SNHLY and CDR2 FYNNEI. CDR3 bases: TGTGCCAGCAGTGACGTTCCCCAAGAGACCCAGTACTTC. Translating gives CASSDVPQETQYF.

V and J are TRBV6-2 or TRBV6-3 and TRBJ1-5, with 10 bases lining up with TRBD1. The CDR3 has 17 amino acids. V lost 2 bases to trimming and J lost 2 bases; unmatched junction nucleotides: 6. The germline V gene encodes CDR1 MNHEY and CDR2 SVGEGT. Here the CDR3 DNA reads TGTGCCAGCAGTTACCCAGAGGGGACAGGGGGCAATCAGCCCCAGCATTTT. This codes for CASSYPEGTGGNQPQHF.

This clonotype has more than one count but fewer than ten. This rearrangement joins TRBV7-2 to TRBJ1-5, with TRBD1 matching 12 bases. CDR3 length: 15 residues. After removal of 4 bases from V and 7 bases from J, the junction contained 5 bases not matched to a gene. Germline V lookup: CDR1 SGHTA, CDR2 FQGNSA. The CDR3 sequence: CASSSGQGARQPQHF. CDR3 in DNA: TGTGCCAGCAGCTCGGGACAGGGGGCGAGGCAGCCCCAGCATTTT.